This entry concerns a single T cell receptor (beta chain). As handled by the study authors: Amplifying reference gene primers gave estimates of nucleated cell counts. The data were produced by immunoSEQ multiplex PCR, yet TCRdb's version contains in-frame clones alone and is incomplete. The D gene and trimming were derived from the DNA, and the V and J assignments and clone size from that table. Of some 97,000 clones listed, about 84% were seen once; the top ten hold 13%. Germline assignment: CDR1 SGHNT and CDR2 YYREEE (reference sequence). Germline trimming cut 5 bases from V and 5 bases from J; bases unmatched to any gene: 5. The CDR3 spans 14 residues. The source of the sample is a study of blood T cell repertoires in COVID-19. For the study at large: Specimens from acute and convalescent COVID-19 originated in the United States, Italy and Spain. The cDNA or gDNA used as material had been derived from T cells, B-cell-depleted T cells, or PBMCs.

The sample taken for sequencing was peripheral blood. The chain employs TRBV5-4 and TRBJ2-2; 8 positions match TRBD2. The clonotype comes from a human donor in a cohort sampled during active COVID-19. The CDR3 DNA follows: TGTGCCAGCAGGTCCGGGGGGGGTACCGGGGAGCTGTTTTTT. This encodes CASRSGGGTGELFF.